These 16 T cell receptor beta chains share one sample of origin, sequenced in a study of blood T cell repertoires in COVID-19 (dated by TCRdb to the early 2020s). Library preparation was by the immunoSEQ multiplex PCR assay. Imported from immuneACCESS, the table was reduced by TCRdb to in-frame sequences with V and J called. These copies leave out some clones; in studies compared against another copy, an unresolved V gene accounts for under half, and the cause of the remainder is not known. For this sample there are over 200,000 clones; 70% to 85% appear just once. About 1.7% of the sample rests with the top ten. Input material: PBMCs or T cells enriched from blood (not recorded which). These receptors all come from a man aged 55 to 70 who had recovered from COVID-19.

This rearrangement joins TRBV18 to TRBJ2-3; the match to TRBD2 covers 8 bases. CDR3 length equals 15 residues. The germline V gene has CDR1 KGHSH and CDR2 LQKENI. V dropped 4 bases and J dropped 4; count of bases not matched to a gene: 7. The CDR3 reads CASSLLSGVADTQYF. The DNA for the CDR3 is TGTGCCAGCTCACTACTTAGCGGGGTAGCAGATACGCAGTATTTT.

The chain links TRBV5-1 to TRBJ1-3; TRBD1 aligns across 7 bases. Trimming at V came to 5 bases and at J to 2 bases, leaving 7 bases not matched to a gene. This CDR3 has 15 residues. Germline V gene sequence: CDR1 SGHRS, CDR2 YFSETQ. The CDR3 region has the DNA TGCGCCAGCAGATTAAGTCAGGGGGCTGGAAACACCATATATTTT. It is translated as CASRLSQGAGNTIYF.

The chain's CDR3 is CASSNGQGRAEAFF. The CDR3 bases are TGCGCCAGCAGCAATGGACAGGGGAGGGCTGAAGCTTTCTTT. The chain is built from TRBV5-1 and TRBJ1-1; the match to TRBD1 covers 9 bases. CDR1 is SGHRS and CDR2 is YFSETQ in the germline V gene. The ends lost 4 bases at V and 6 bases at J; junction bases unmatched: 7. The CDR3 extends over 14 amino acids.

V usage is TRBV6-2 or TRBV6-3 and J usage is TRBJ1-2; D gene ambiguous. CDR1 and CDR2 (germline): MNHEY, SVGEGT. The CDR3 spans 15 residues. V shed 7 bases and J shed 1 base, with 16 bases lying between them. The CDR3 reads CASNPNLLLNYGYTF. The CDR3 nucleotides read TGTGCCAGCAACCCTAACCTACTCCTTAACTATGGCTACACCTTC.

V gene TRBV2 combines with J gene TRBJ2-2, with 9 bases matching TRBD2. The V gene's germline CDR1 is SNHLY and CDR2 FYNNEI. The CDR3 extends over 14 amino acids. With 2 bases clipped from V and 5 bases from J, the junction kept 0 bases outside the gene matches. CDR3 bases: TGTGCCAGCAGTGAACTAGCGGGAACCGGGGAGCTGTTTTTT. Its translation is CASSELAGTGELFF.

The chain is built from TRBV11-3 and TRBJ2-1; TRBD2 matches 7 bases. CDR1 is SGHNT and CDR2 is YENEEA in the germline V gene. After removal of 5 bases from V and 9 bases from J, the junction contained 4 bases not matched to a gene. The CDR3 runs to 12 residues. In DNA, the CDR3 is TGTGCCAGCAGCCCATTAGCGGGTGAGCAGTTCTTC. Translated: CASSPLAGEQFF.

This chain connects TRBV29-1 to TRBJ2-2; D perhaps matches TRBD1 (6 bases). Germline values: CDR1 SQVTM, CDR2 ANQGSEA. V lost 7 bases, J lost 0 bases, and 9 bases lay in between. The CDR3 is 13 amino acids. CDR3 nucleotides: TGCAGCGGACAGGTAGCGAACACCGGGGAGCTGTTTTTT. It is translated as CSGQVANTGELFF.

This clone has only one observation. This chain joins TRBV13 and TRBJ2-1, with 8 nucleotides matching TRBD2. The CDR3 contains 19 residues. V was clipped by 0 bases and J by 0 bases; unmatched bases: 10. Germline V lookup: CDR1 PRHDT, CDR2 FYEKMQ (reference sequence). Written as DNA, the CDR3 is TGTGCCAGCAGCTTAGGCCTGGGGCAGCGGGGGTCCTCCTACAATGAGCAGTTCTTC. Its protein product is CASSLGLGQRGSSYNEQFF.

V and J are TRBV7-9 and TRBJ2-5; D is undetermined. Trimming removed 3 bases at V and 4 bases at J, with 3 bases between. Looked up from germline, CDR1 is SEHNR and CDR2 is FQNEAQ (reference sequence). There are 11 residues in the CDR3. CDR3 amino acids: CASSFLETQYF. The CDR3, as DNA: TGTGCCAGCAGCTTCCTAGAGACCCAGTACTTC.

The rearrangement links TRBV29-1 to TRBJ1-1; 9 nucleotides match TRBD1. The CDR3 loop spans 13 amino acids. Trimming at V came to 7 bases and at J to 3 bases, leaving 6 bases not matched to a gene. In germline, CDR1 is SQVTM, CDR2 ANQGSEA. The CDR3 loop is CSAQTGGDTEAFF. DNA for the CDR3: TGCAGCGCACAGACAGGGGGGGACACTGAAGCTTTCTTT.

The chain couples TRBV19 to TRBJ2-5; 9 nucleotides line up with TRBD2. CDR3 size: 14 residues. Germline V gene lookup returns CDR1 LNHDA and CDR2 SQIVND (reference sequence). V lost 6 bases and J lost 5; bases outside the gene matches: 7. The CDR3 nucleotides are TGTGCCAGTAGCCAAGCGGGGGGCTCTGAGACCCAGTACTTC. This codes for CASSQAGGSETQYF.

This sequence joins TRBV5-4 and TRBJ2-1; 9 bases are shared with TRBD2. This CDR3 is 16 amino acids long. The V gene end was trimmed by 6 bases and the J gene end by 6 bases; junction bases not matched to a gene: 13. Per the germline V gene, CDR1 is SGHNT and CDR2 is YYREEE (reference sequence). CDR3 DNA sequence: TGTGCCAGCACCCCGGGAGGGCTAGCGGGACGCAATGAGCAGTTCTTC. This sequence encodes CASTPGGLAGRNEQFF.

This chain uses TRBV6-5 with TRBJ2-5; D unclear. With 8 bases removed from V and 5 bases from J, the gap between germline ends came to 15 bases. Germline-derived CDR1 and CDR2 are MNHEY and SVGAGI. This CDR3 region has 13 residues. For the CDR3, the DNA is TGTGCCAGCCGTCCCGAGATCGTGGAGACCCAGTACTTC. Amino acid sequence: CASRPEIVETQYF.

J is TRBJ1-4 and V is TRBV7-2, with 7 bases fitting TRBD1. The V and J ends lost 5 bases and 7 bases, in that order; junction bases with no gene match: 13. Germline V gene data show CDR1 as SGHTA and CDR2 as FQGNSA. CDR3 length: 16 amino acids. CDR3 region: CASSARGDLSGEKLFF. CDR3 sequence (DNA): TGTGCCAGCAGCGCCAGGGGGGATCTGTCGGGTGAAAAACTGTTTTTT.

In this sample, this clone turned up once. The rearrangement uses TRBV7-2 and TRBJ2-1; TRBD1 matches 8 bases. Germline V gives CDR1 SGHTA, CDR2 FQGNSA. J was trimmed by 6 bases and V by 2 bases; bases with no gene match: 6. This CDR3 is built from 15 residues. The CDR3 nucleotides are TGTGCCAGCAGCTTACTACAGGGGGTGTTCAATGAGCAGTTCTTC. Translated: CASSLLQGVFNEQFF.

The chain joins TRBV2 to TRBJ1-1; the D gene is possibly TRBD1 (6 bases). The CDR3 length is 15 residues. Trimming took off 4 bases at V and 5 bases at J, with 17 bases between the two ends. Germline V gene sequence: CDR1 SNHLY, CDR2 FYNNEI. The CDR3 spells CASSAGWPQGTEAFF. The DNA of the CDR3 is TGTGCCAGCAGTGCGGGCTGGCCACAGGGTACTGAAGCTTTCTTT.